This TCR beta chain was recorded in a study of sequential checkpoint blockade in melanoma (dated by TCRdb to between 2018 and 2021). A note on the overall study: Using 1:1 randomization, the trial assigned patients either to first-line nivolumab followed by ipilimumab (arm A) or to ipilimumab followed by nivolumab (arm B). Maintenance nivolumab came after both trial sequences.

The immunoSEQ Assay was used to immunosequence TCRbeta CDR3 regions from genomic DNA. Before high-throughput sequencing, genomic DNA was amplified using bias-controlled multiplex PCR. Concerning the study's data processing: To quantify the absolute abundance of each unique TCRbeta CDR3 region, the sequences were collapsed and filtered. Clonality, defined as 1 minus Pielou's evenness, was calculated using only productive rearrangements. A previously published method was used to identify clones whose frequencies were significantly greater in on-treatment samples than in baseline samples. The table was pulled from immuneACCESS by TCRdb, which kept in-frame rearrangements only. Such tables lose some clones; where checked, under half of the loss comes from unresolved V genes, and the rest has no known cause. That table furnishes V, J and clone size, whereas the DNA furnished D and trimming. In this sample the table shows 12,000 to 15,000 clones, around 70% of which occur a single time. Of the sample, around a third falls within the top ten clones.

Summary of the overall study and its limitations: The model for predicting response that combines TCR metrics with mutation burden needs to be validated in larger, independent patient cohorts.

There are 15 amino acids in the CDR3, from cysteine to phenylalanine inclusive. The retained sequence is limited to the CDR3, 45 bases, with the frame set at the first base. Germline trimming: 5 bases from V, 1 base from J; junction bases outside gene matches: 4. In the germline V gene, CDR1 corresponds to SGDLS and CDR2 to YYNGEE. This sample's treatment or condition label indicates: randomized to nivolumab then ipilimumab (arm A) or the reverse (arm B). None of the trial patients had been given prior DNA-damaging chemotherapy. A FACS Aria II flow cytometer was used to sort live CD3+CD8+ cells that were negative for CD19 and CD56 from thawed PBMCs. Samples were obtained from patients with melanoma enrolled in CheckMate 064, a randomized, open-label phase II trial of sequential checkpoint blockade. Leukapheresis was used to collect peripheral blood mononuclear cells, which were then purified with Ficoll-Paque and frozen in human serum with about 9.5% DMSO. Immediately after sorting, the purity of sorted blood CD3+CD8+ cells was verified to be >95%, after which DNA was extracted.

Remarks on this clone: The target of this receptor is not known. It has no much larger one-base neighbor in the sample; base qualities were not kept.

This chain is built from TRBV9 and TRBJ2-3; 10 bases in between match TRBD2. This receptor was identified in a human donor with melanoma. The sequenced sample was CD8+ T cells sorted from blood (inferred from file names), obtained from a patient given nivolumab and ipilimumab in sequence. The CDR3 region reads CASRPGLAGTDTQYF. The DNA reads TGTGCCAGCAGGCCTGGACTAGCGGGCACAGATACGCAGTATTTT.